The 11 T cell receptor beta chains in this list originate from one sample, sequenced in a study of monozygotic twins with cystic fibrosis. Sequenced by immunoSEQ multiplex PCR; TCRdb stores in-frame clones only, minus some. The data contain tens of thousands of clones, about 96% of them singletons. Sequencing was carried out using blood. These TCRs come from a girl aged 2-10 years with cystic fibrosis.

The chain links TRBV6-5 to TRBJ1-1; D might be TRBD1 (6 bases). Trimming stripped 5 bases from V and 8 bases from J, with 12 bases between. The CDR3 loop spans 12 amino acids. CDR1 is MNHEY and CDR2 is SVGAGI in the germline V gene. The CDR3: CASSRTDREAFF. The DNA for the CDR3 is TGTGCCAGCAGTCGGACTGACAGGGAAGCTTTCTTT.

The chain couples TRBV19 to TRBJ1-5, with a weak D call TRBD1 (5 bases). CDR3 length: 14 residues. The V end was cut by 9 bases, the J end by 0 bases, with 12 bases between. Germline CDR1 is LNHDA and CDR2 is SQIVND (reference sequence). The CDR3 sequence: CASLDSPSNQPQHF. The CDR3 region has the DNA TGTGCCAGCCTCGACAGTCCTAGCAATCAGCCCCAGCATTTT. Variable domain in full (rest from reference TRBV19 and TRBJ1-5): DGGITQSPKYLFRKEGQNVTLSCEQNLNHDAMYWYRQDPGQGLRLIYYSQIVNDFQKGDIAEGYSVSREKKESFPLTVTSAQKNPTAFYLCASLDSPSNQPQHFGDGTRLSIL.

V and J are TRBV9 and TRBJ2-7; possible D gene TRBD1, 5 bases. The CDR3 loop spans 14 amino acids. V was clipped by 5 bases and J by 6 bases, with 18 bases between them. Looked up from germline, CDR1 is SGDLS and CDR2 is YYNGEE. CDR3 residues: CASSSGHPDGEQYF. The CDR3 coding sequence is TGTGCCAGCAGTTCCGGACACCCGGACGGCGAGCAGTACTTC.

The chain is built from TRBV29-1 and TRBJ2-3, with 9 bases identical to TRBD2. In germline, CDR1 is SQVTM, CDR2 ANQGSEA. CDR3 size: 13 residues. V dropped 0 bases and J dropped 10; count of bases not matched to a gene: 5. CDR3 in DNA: TGCAGCGTTGAAGACTCTAGCGGGACATCGCAGTATTTT. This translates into CSVEDSSGTSQYF.

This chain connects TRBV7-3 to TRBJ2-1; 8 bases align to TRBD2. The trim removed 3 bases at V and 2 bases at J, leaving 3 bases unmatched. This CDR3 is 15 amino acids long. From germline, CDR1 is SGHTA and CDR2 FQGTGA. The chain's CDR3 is CASSFSGSAYNEQFF. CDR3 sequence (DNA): TGTGCCAGCAGCTTCAGCGGGAGCGCCTACAATGAGCAGTTCTTC.

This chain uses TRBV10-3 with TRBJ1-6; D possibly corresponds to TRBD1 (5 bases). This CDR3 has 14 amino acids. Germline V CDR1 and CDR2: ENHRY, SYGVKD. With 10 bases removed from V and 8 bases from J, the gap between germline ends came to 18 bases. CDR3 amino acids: CATRPREVDSPLHF. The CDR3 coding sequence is TGTGCCACGCGCCCCAGGGAAGTGGATTCACCCCTCCACTTT.

The DNA of the CDR3 is TGTGCCAGCAGCCACCGGGAGGGCTCTGGAAACACCATATATTTT. It is translated as CASSHREGSGNTIYF. The chain joins TRBV4-2 to TRBJ1-3; no definite D call. This CDR3 is 15 amino acids long. From germline, CDR1 is LGHNA and CDR2 YNFKEQ. The V end was cut by 3 bases, the J end by 0 bases, with 9 bases between.

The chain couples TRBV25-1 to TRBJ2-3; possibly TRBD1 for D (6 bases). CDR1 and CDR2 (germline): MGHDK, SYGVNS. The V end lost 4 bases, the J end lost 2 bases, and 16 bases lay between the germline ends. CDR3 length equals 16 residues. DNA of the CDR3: TGTGCCAGCAGTGCCGGGCGGACAGTCTACACAGATACGCAGTATTTT. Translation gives CASSAGRTVYTDTQYF. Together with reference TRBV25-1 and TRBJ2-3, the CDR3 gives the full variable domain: EADIYQTPRYLVIGTGKKITLECSQTMGHDKMYWYQQDPGMELHLIHYSYGVNSTEKGDLSSESTVSRIRTEHFPLTLESARPSHTSQYLCASSAGRTVYTDTQYFGPGTRLTVL.

CDR3 in amino acids: CASSLGRASEQYF. The CDR3 nucleotides read TGCGCCAGCAGCCTCGGGAGGGCCTCCGAGCAGTACTTC. The chain has TRBV4-1 and TRBJ2-7; 8 bases match TRBD2. Per germline, CDR1 MGHRA and CDR2 YSYEKL. CDR3 size: 13 residues. With 4 bases clipped from V and 6 bases from J, the junction kept 5 bases outside the gene matches.

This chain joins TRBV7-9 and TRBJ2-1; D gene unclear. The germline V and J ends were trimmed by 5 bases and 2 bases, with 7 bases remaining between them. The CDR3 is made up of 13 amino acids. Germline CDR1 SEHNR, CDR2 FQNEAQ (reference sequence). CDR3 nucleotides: TGTGCCAGCAGCGACATGCCCTACAATGAGCAGTTCTTC. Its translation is CASSDMPYNEQFF.

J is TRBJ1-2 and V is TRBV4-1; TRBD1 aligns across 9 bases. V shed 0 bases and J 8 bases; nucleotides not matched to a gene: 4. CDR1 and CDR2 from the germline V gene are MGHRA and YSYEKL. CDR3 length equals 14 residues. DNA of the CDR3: TGCGCCAGCAGCCAAGAACAGGGGGCCGGGGGCTACACCTTC. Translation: CASSQEQGAGGYTF.